The next 29 T cell receptor beta chains were all read from a single sample in a study of graft-versus-host responses after intestinal transplantation. Graft tissue processing released intraepithelial and lamina propria lymphocytes. Generated by immunoSEQ multiplex PCR, the TCRdb table keeps only in-frame clones and is missing some. Of more than 12,000 clones in the sample, roughly two thirds are singletons; the top ten hold roughly 10%. The sample was ileum tissue, taken roughly 720 days after intestinal transplantation. The receptors here all came from a human patient who received an intestinal transplant, so some T cells may come from the graft donor.

V gene TRBV6-5 combines with J gene TRBJ1-1, with 7 bases lining up with TRBD1. Per germline, CDR1 MNHEY and CDR2 SVGAGI. CDR3 length: 14 amino acids. Germline trimming cut 6 bases from V and 4 bases from J; bases unmatched to any gene: 8. The CDR3 here is CASSLTGKPTEAFF. CDR3 sequence (DNA): TGTGCCAGCAGCCTGACAGGGAAGCCCACTGAAGCTTTCTTT.

The chain combines TRBV5-5 with TRBJ2-7; 9 nucleotides align to TRBD1. With V trimmed by 4 bases and J by 2 bases, 7 bases remained unmatched. This CDR3 is 15 amino acids long. Germline V gives CDR1 SGHKS, CDR2 YYEKEE (reference sequence). CDR3: CASSPGQGIPYEQYF. As DNA, the CDR3 is TGTGCCAGCAGCCCGGGACAGGGCATACCCTACGAGCAGTACTTC.

V usage is TRBV6-1 and J usage is TRBJ2-1; TRBD2 is a possible D gene (6 bases). Germline V lookup: CDR1 MNHNS, CDR2 SASEGT. The CDR3 spans 13 residues. The germline V and J ends were trimmed by 7 bases and 3 bases, with 10 bases remaining between them. CDR3 DNA: TGTGCCAGCATTTATAGCGGCTACAATGAGCAGTTCTTC. Residues: CASIYSGYNEQFF.

The chain combines TRBV19 with TRBJ2-3; D uncertain. V was pared by 4 bases and J by 0 bases, with 5 bases between. The CDR3 length is 13 residues. Germline lookup yields CDR1 LNHDA and CDR2 SQIVND (reference sequence). CDR3 nucleotides: TGTGCCAGTAGTAAGCTAAGCACAGATACGCAGTATTTT. Translating gives CASSKLSTDTQYF. Full variable domain (outside the CDR3, taken from reference TRBV19 and TRBJ2-3): DGGITQSPKYLFRKEGQNVTLSCEQNLNHDAMYWYRQDPGQGLRLIYYSQIVNDFQKGDIAEGYSVSREKKESFPLTVTSAQKNPTAFYLCASSKLSTDTQYFGPGTRLTVL.

The chain combines TRBV5-4 with TRBJ2-7; 7 bases agree with TRBD1. With 5 bases clipped from V and 1 base from J, the junction kept 3 bases outside the gene matches. This CDR3 region has 13 residues. CDR1 is SGHNT, CDR2 YYREEE, per germline (reference sequence). The CDR3 DNA sequence: TGTGCCAGCAGGAACAGGGGTTCCTACGAGCAGTACTTC. Protein product: CASRNRGSYEQYF.

The chain links TRBV30 to TRBJ2-7; 8 bases align to TRBD1. Looked up from germline, CDR1 is GTSNPN and CDR2 is SVGIG (reference sequence). With 3 bases clipped from V and 3 bases from J, the junction kept 7 bases outside the gene matches. The CDR3 loop spans 14 amino acids. CDR3 nucleotides: TGTGCCTGGAGACTGGGGGACAGGTTCTACGAGCAGTACTTC. As protein: CAWRLGDRFYEQYF.

The rearrangement joins TRBV18 to TRBJ2-2, with D tentatively TRBD1 (6 bases). V was trimmed by 2 bases and J by 4 bases, leaving 11 bases between them. Germline values: CDR1 KGHSH, CDR2 LQKENI. CDR3 size: 15 residues. CDR3 in DNA: TGTGCCAGCTCACCAAGACAGGCGAGCACCGGGGAGCTGTTTTTT. Protein product: CASSPRQASTGELFF. The complete variable domain, with remaining parts taken from reference TRBV18 and TRBJ2-2, reads NAGVMQNPRHLVRRRGQEARLRCSPMKGHSHVYWYRQLPEEGLKFMVYLQKENIIDESGMPKERFSAEFPKEGPSILRIQQVVRGDSAAYFCASSPRQASTGELFFGEGSRLTVL.

This clone was seen a handful of times. This chain links TRBV6-1 with TRBJ1-1; possibly TRBD1 for D (6 bases). This CDR3 is 13 amino acids long. V was trimmed by 4 bases and J by 4 bases, leaving 10 bases between them. Germline CDR1 MNHNS, CDR2 SASEGT. The DNA of the CDR3 is TGTGCCAGCAGTGGGACACAGGGCACTGAAGCTTTCTTT. Residues: CASSGTQGTEAFF.

V usage is TRBV7-2 and J usage is TRBJ1-6, with 7 bases matching TRBD1. The ends lost 8 bases at V and 9 bases at J; junction bases unmatched: 13. CDR3 length: 15 residues. CDR1 and CDR2 from the germline V gene are SGHTA and FQGNSA. As DNA, the CDR3 is TGTGCCAGCTCCCCGACCGGGACAGCGCGTTCACCCCTCCACTTT. It is translated as CASSPTGTARSPLHF. The full variable domain, rest sourced from reference TRBV7-2 and TRBJ1-6, is GAGVSQSPSNKVTEKGKDVELRCDPISGHTALYWYRQSLGQGLEFLIYFQGNSAPDKSGLPSDRFSAERTGGSVSTLTIQRTQQEDSAVYLCASSPTGTARSPLHFGNGTRLTVT.

The chain couples TRBV6-1 to TRBJ2-5, with 13 bases fitting TRBD2. This CDR3 is built from 15 residues. With V trimmed by 5 bases and J by 2 bases, 2 bases remained unmatched. The germline V gene has CDR1 MNHNS and CDR2 SASEGT. The DNA for the CDR3 is TGTGCCAGCAGTTTACTAGCGGGGGGGCAAGAGACCCAGTACTTC. Translation gives CASSLLAGGQETQYF.

This clone was seen a single time. V is TRBV7-9 and J is TRBJ1-1; D may be TRBD1 (5 bases). Trimming shortened V by 0 bases and J by 4 bases, and 6 bases separated the two germline ends. The CDR3 has 13 residues. Germline V CDR1 and CDR2: SEHNR, FQNEAQ (reference sequence). The CDR3 region is CASSLAQGTEAFF. The DNA of the CDR3 is TGTGCCAGCAGCTTAGCGCAGGGCACTGAAGCTTTCTTT.

The chain couples TRBV5-8 to TRBJ1-5; 8 bases match TRBD1. Germline loops: CDR1 SGHTS, CDR2 YDEGEE. V was pared by 4 bases and J by 5 bases, with 5 bases of the junction left unmatched. The CDR3 contains 14 residues. CDR3 bases: TGTGCCAGCAGCGGCGGGACAGGCCATCAGCCCCAGCATTTT. This translates into CASSGGTGHQPQHF.

V and J are TRBV6-1 and TRBJ1-6; the D is unclear. CDR1 MNHNS and CDR2 SASEGT come from the germline V gene. Trimming pared 6 bases from V and 3 bases from J, leaving 9 bases between. This CDR3 is 14 amino acids long. The CDR3 reads CASRASGYNSPLHF. The CDR3 nucleotides are TGTGCCAGCAGGGCCTCAGGCTATAATTCACCCCTCCACTTT.

The chain links TRBV6-5 to TRBJ1-2, with D possibly matching TRBD1 (5 bases). CDR1 MNHEY and CDR2 SVGAGI come from the germline V gene. This CDR3 has 11 amino acids. V was clipped by 4 bases and J by 8 bases, with 8 bases between them. The CDR3 here is CASSSGWGYTF. Written as DNA, the CDR3 is TGTGCCAGCAGTTCAGGGTGGGGCTACACCTTC.

The rearrangement links TRBV29-1 to TRBJ1-3; D unclear. Trimming removed 4 bases from V and 0 bases from J, with 7 bases in between. This CDR3 has 13 amino acids. Germline V gives CDR1 SQVTM, CDR2 ANQGSEA. The CDR3 sequence: CSVGANSGNTIYF. CDR3 DNA: TGCAGCGTTGGGGCTAACTCTGGAAACACCATATATTTT. The whole variable domain, filled in from reference TRBV29-1 and TRBJ1-3, reads SAVISQKPSRDICQRGTSLTIQCQVDSQVTMMFWYRQQPGQSLTLIATANQGSEATYESGFVIDKFPISRPNLTFSTLTVSNMSPEDSSIYLCSVGANSGNTIYFGEGSWLTVV.

The rearrangement joins TRBV6-5 to TRBJ1-1; 7 bases map to TRBD1. J gave up 1 base and V 4 bases, and 0 bases lay outside the gene matches. CDR1 is MNHEY and CDR2 is SVGAGI in the germline V gene. The CDR3 totals 13 residues. The CDR3 loop reads CASSWTGNTEAFF. The CDR3 DNA reads as TGTGCCAGCAGTTGGACAGGGAACACTGAAGCTTTCTTT.

This sequence joins TRBV6-5 and TRBJ1-2; D may be TRBD1 (6 bases). Germline CDR1 reads MNHEY; CDR2 reads SVGAGI. V was shortened by 6 bases and J by 2 bases, with 13 bases between the two germline ends. The length of the CDR3 is 14 residues. CDR3 sequence reads: CASSRSTGNYGYTF. CDR3 nucleotides: TGTGCCAGCAGCCGTTCGACAGGAAACTATGGCTACACCTTC.

The chain couples TRBV6-4 to TRBJ2-1; TRBD2 matches at 8 bases. Germline V gives CDR1 MRHNA, CDR2 SNTAGT. This CDR3 comprises 16 residues. The junction had 8 bases not matched to a gene; V was cut back by 2 bases and J by 5 bases. The CDR3 DNA follows: TGTGCCAGCAGTGACGCGCGGGCGGGGGGACACAATGAGCAGTTCTTC. Translation: CASSDARAGGHNEQFF.

The chain has TRBV2 and TRBJ2-6; 12 nucleotides agree with TRBD2. Losses at the gene ends were 0 bases for V and 4 bases for J; bases not matched to a gene: 13. The germline V gene encodes CDR1 SNHLY and CDR2 FYNNEI. The CDR3 is 21 residues long. Here the CDR3 reads CASSEALASGGVMHGANVLTF. The CDR3 DNA sequence: TGTGCCAGCAGTGAAGCGCTGGCTAGCGGGGGGGTAATGCACGGGGCCAACGTCCTGACTTTC.

J is TRBJ2-1 and V is TRBV7-2, with TRBD2 identical over 10 bases. This CDR3 is built from 14 residues. The V segment lost 5 bases and the J segment 4 bases; nucleotides outside the gene matches: 2. Germline CDR1 SGHTA, CDR2 FQGNSA. CDR3 residues: CASSLLAGYNEQFF. The CDR3 DNA follows: TGTGCCAGCAGCCTACTAGCGGGATACAATGAGCAGTTCTTC. Looking up the rest from reference TRBV7-2 and TRBJ2-1 gives the full variable domain: GAGVSQSPSNKVTEKGKDVELRCDPISGHTALYWYRQSLGQGLEFLIYFQGNSAPDKSGLPSDRFSAERTGGSVSTLTIQRTQQEDSAVYLCASSLLAGYNEQFFGPGTRLTVL.

The J gene is TRBJ2-2, the V gene TRBV5-1; D unresolved. Per the germline V gene, CDR1 is SGHRS and CDR2 is YFSETQ. With 2 bases removed from V and 1 base from J, the gap between germline ends came to 3 bases. The CDR3 totals 13 residues. DNA for the CDR3: TGCGCCAGCAGCTTACAGAACACCGGGGAGCTGTTTTTT. The encoded protein is CASSLQNTGELFF. The entire variable domain, with the rest obtained from reference TRBV5-1 and TRBJ2-2, is as follows: KAGVTQTPRYLIKTRGQQVTLSCSPISGHRSVSWYQQTPGQGLQFLFEYFSETQRNKGNFPGRFSGRQFSNSRSEMNVSTLELGDSALYLCASSLQNTGELFFGEGSRLTVL.

This clone was picked up a small number of times. The J gene is TRBJ2-7, the V gene TRBV6-1; D perhaps matches TRBD1 (6 bases). V lost 2 bases, J lost 6 bases, and 17 bases lay in between. The CDR3 sequence is 15 residues long. Germline lookup yields CDR1 MNHNS and CDR2 SASEGT. CDR3 in amino acids: CASSEIPAGATEQYF. CDR3 nucleotide sequence: TGTGCCAGCAGTGAAATCCCGGCAGGGGCCACCGAGCAGTACTTC.

This clone has only a few counts. The chain couples TRBV5-6 to TRBJ2-5, with 7 bases fitting TRBD1. The CDR3 covers 14 residues. V lost 0 bases, J lost 1 base, and 0 bases stayed unmatched. Looked up from germline, CDR1 is SGHDT and CDR2 is YYEEEE. DNA of the CDR3: TGTGCCAGCAGCTTGGGACAGGGCCAAGAGACCCAGTACTTC. Amino acid sequence: CASSLGQGQETQYF.

The CDR3 loop is CASRAGGAYNEQFF. The CDR3 region has the DNA TGTGCCAGCAGGGCAGGGGGCGCCTACAATGAGCAGTTCTTC. This chain connects TRBV7-2 to TRBJ2-1; 8 bases are shared with TRBD1. Germline V gene data show CDR1 as SGHTA and CDR2 as FQGNSA. The J segment lost 2 bases and the V segment lost 6 bases, leaving 3 bases of the junction unmatched. The CDR3 is 14 amino acids.

CDR3 DNA: TGTGCCAGCAGCTTAGGGCCACCCATGTCCTACGAGCAGTACTTC. As protein: CASSLGPPMSYEQYF. V and J are TRBV7-9 and TRBJ2-7; D is ambiguous. The CDR3 totals 15 residues. In germline, CDR1 is SEHNR, CDR2 FQNEAQ (reference sequence). V was clipped by 1 base and J by 1 base, with 11 bases between them.

This sequence joins TRBV5-1 and TRBJ2-5; TRBD1 is a possible D gene (6 bases). The germline gives CDR1 SGHRS, CDR2 YFSETQ. This CDR3 has 16 residues. The V end was cut by 1 base, the J end by 4 bases, with 17 bases between. The CDR3 DNA sequence: TGCGCCAGCAGCTTGTTGGGCAGGGGCGCAGGAGAGACCCAGTACTTC. It specifies CASSLLGRGAGETQYF.

The gene calls are TRBV2 and TRBJ2-2; D gene uncertain. Trimming removed 5 bases from V and 6 bases from J, with 10 bases in between. The CDR3 consists of 13 residues. From germline, CDR1 is SNHLY and CDR2 FYNNEI. The CDR3 DNA sequence: TGTGCCAGCAGTTACACCGCCTCCGGGGAGCTGTTTTTT. It translates to CASSYTASGELFF.

V usage is TRBV10-3 and J usage is TRBJ2-5, with 10 bases matching TRBD1. CDR1 and CDR2 from the germline V gene are ENHRY and SYGVKD. The CDR3 extends over 13 amino acids. With V trimmed by 6 bases and J by 4 bases, 2 bases remained unmatched. The CDR3 spells CAIRRDRGETQYF. In nucleotides, the CDR3 is TGTGCCATCAGGCGGGACAGGGGAGAGACCCAGTACTTC.

V and J are TRBV7-8 and TRBJ1-1, with 9 bases identical to TRBD1. The CDR3 contains 13 residues. With V trimmed by 5 bases and J by 7 bases, 5 bases remained unmatched. Germline-derived CDR1 and CDR2 are SGHVS and FQNEAQ. CDR3 bases: TGTGCCAGCAGCCGGGACAGGGCGAATGAAGCTTTCTTT. This encodes CASSRDRANEAFF. The entire variable domain, with the rest obtained from reference TRBV7-8 and TRBJ1-1, is as follows: GAGVSQSPRYKVAKRGQDVALRCDPISGHVSLFWYQQALGQGPEFLTYFQNEAQLDKSGLPSDRFFAERPEGSVSTLKIQRTQQEDSAVYLCASSRDRANEAFFGQGTRLTVV.